Listed here are 24 T cell receptor beta chains from one sample, sequenced in a study of shared clonotypes between healthy human individuals. CD8 cells regarded as naive lacked CD45RO, were positively chosen for CCR7, and omitted terminally differentiated effector memory CD45RA+ cells. Clones were read by immunoSEQ multiplex PCR, and TCRdb kept only the in-frame ones, dropping some. The sample lists approximately 1.9 million clones, 80% to 95% occurring once. Sequencing was performed on naive CD8+ T cells from PBMCs. These TCRs come from a man between 18 and 29 years old in good health. Some clones in this sample may be carry-over from other donors' samples.

The chain carries TRBV7-8 and TRBJ2-7; D is ambiguous. The V end was cut by 5 bases, the J end by 3 bases, with 17 bases between. The CDR3 sequence is 15 residues long. In germline, CDR1 is SGHVS, CDR2 FQNEAQ. The chain's CDR3 is CASSPIPWQYYEQYF. DNA of the CDR3: TGTGCCAGCAGCCCTATCCCTTGGCAGTACTACGAGCAGTACTTC.

The V gene is TRBV5-8, the J gene TRBJ1-1; the D is unclear. Trimming shortened V by 1 base and J by 5 bases, and 15 bases separated the two germline ends. This CDR3 comprises 15 residues. Germline-derived CDR1 and CDR2 are SGHTS and YDEGEE. CDR3 DNA: TGTGCCAGCAGCTTGTTGTGGACTAGTGGGACTGAAGCTTTCTTT. Translating it yields CASSLLWTSGTEAFF.

The CDR3 here is CASSQAPGLNNEQFF. The CDR3 nucleotides are TGCGCCAGCAGCCAAGCCCCGGGACTCAACAATGAGCAGTTCTTC. This sequence joins TRBV4-1 and TRBJ2-1; TRBD2 is a possible D gene (6 bases). The V end was cut by 1 base, the J end by 5 bases, with 12 bases between. The CDR3 consists of 15 residues. The germline V gene has CDR1 MGHRA and CDR2 YSYEKL.

J is TRBJ2-7 and V is TRBV7-6; 7 bases line up with TRBD2. CDR3 length: 16 residues. The ends lost 5 bases at V and 4 bases at J; junction bases unmatched: 14. Per the germline V gene, CDR1 is SGHVS and CDR2 is FNYEAQ. CDR3 sequence (DNA): TGTGCCAGCAGCCCAAAGCCCGGACCAGCGGGGTACGAGCAGTACTTC. Protein: CASSPKPGPAGYEQYF.

The chain joins TRBV4-1 to TRBJ2-3; D ambiguous. The CDR3 length is 16 residues. The germline CDR1 and CDR2 sequences are MGHRA and YSYEKL. The V and J ends lost 4 bases and 2 bases respectively, with 16 bases between them. This CDR3 is CASSPLTSLNTDTQYF. The CDR3 DNA reads as TGCGCCAGCAGCCCCCTCACAAGCTTGAACACAGATACGCAGTATTTT.

The gene calls are TRBV11-2 and TRBJ2-7, with TRBD1 as a possible D gene (5 bases). Trimming shortened V by 1 base and J by 6 bases, and 13 bases separated the two germline ends. This CDR3 has 14 amino acids. Germline loops: CDR1 SGHAT, CDR2 FQNNGV. This chain's CDR3 is CASSLVTEIGEQYF. The CDR3 bases are TGTGCCAGCAGCTTAGTGACAGAAATAGGCGAGCAGTACTTC.

The J gene is TRBJ1-4, the V gene TRBV6-1; a weak D match, TRBD1 (6 bases). CDR1 MNHNS and CDR2 SASEGT come from the germline V gene. The CDR3 is 14 amino acids. Trimming stripped 10 bases from V and 4 bases from J, with 16 bases between. CDR3 amino acids: CATSFRGSNEKLFF. As DNA, the CDR3 is TGTGCCACCTCTTTCAGGGGAAGTAATGAAAAACTGTTTTTT.

Regarding this clone: A read error may explain this, as a much larger clone is one base away. V usage is TRBV25-1 and J usage is TRBJ2-7; no clear D. The CDR3 totals 10 residues. CDR1 is MGHDK and CDR2 is SYGVNS in the germline V gene. V lost 6 bases and J 1 base, leaving 1 base between the germline ends. The CDR3 protein is CASRSYEQYF. In nucleotides, the CDR3 is TGTGCCAGCAGGTCCTACGAGCAGTACTTC.

V and J are TRBV7-2 and TRBJ2-1, with TRBD2 matching 9 bases. Germline lookup yields CDR1 SGHTA and CDR2 FQGNSA. The CDR3 runs to 15 residues. J was trimmed by 3 bases and V by 3 bases; bases with no gene match: 3. The chain's CDR3 is CASSFLAGFYNEQFF. The CDR3 nucleotides are TGTGCCAGCAGCTTCCTAGCGGGGTTCTACAATGAGCAGTTCTTC.

The chain uses TRBV5-6 and TRBJ2-7; 9 bases align to TRBD1. V lost 4 bases, J lost 4 bases, and 12 bases stayed unmatched. The CDR3 loop spans 16 amino acids. Germline V gene sequence: CDR1 SGHDT, CDR2 YYEEEE. The CDR3 reads CASSAIGTGLWYEQYF. The DNA of the CDR3 is TGTGCCAGCAGCGCGATCGGGACAGGGTTATGGTACGAGCAGTACTTC. Full variable domain (remainder filled in from reference TRBV5-6 and TRBJ2-7): DAGVTQSPTHLIKTRGQQVTLRCSPKSGHDTVSWYQQALGQGPQFIFQYYEEEERQRGNFPDRFSGHQFPNYSSELNVNALLLGDSALYLCASSAIGTGLWYEQYFGPGTRLTVT.

This clone appeared once. The sample has other DNA sequences that encode this CDR3 too. V usage is TRBV7-9 and J usage is TRBJ2-3; the D is unclear. Looked up from germline, CDR1 is SEHNR and CDR2 is FQNEAQ (reference sequence). Trimming removed 5 bases from V and 3 bases from J, with 6 bases in between. This CDR3 is built from 12 residues. The CDR3 DNA reads as TGTGCCAGCAGCCCTCGGACAGATACGCAGTATTTT. This translates into CASSPRTDTQYF.

The chain uses TRBV5-6 and TRBJ2-2, with D perhaps matching TRBD2 (5 bases). CDR1 and CDR2 (germline): SGHDT, YYEEEE. V lost 3 bases and J lost 1, with 7 bases in between. The CDR3 runs 14 residues. The CDR3 is CASSYGGNTGELFF. The CDR3 DNA is TGTGCCAGCAGCTACGGAGGGAACACCGGGGAGCTGTTTTTT. Variable domain in full (rest from reference TRBV5-6 and TRBJ2-2): DAGVTQSPTHLIKTRGQQVTLRCSPKSGHDTVSWYQQALGQGPQFIFQYYEEEERQRGNFPDRFSGHQFPNYSSELNVNALLLGDSALYLCASSYGGNTGELFFGEGSRLTVL.

To note about this clone: The sample carries other DNA sequences with the same CDR3. The chain links TRBV7-8 to TRBJ2-7, with TRBD1 matching over 10 bases. The CDR3 has 13 residues. From germline, CDR1 is SGHVS and CDR2 FQNEAQ. Trimming cost V 3 bases and J 4 bases; bases outside gene matches: 0. The CDR3, as DNA: TGTGCCAGCAGCTTGGACAGGGGGTACGAGCAGTACTTC. Its translation is CASSLDRGYEQYF.

In DNA, the CDR3 is TGTGCCAGCAGCTTATTCGTGGGCGAGCAGTACTTC. Translating it yields CASSLFVGEQYF. This chain uses TRBV7-9 with TRBJ2-7; D is unclear. This CDR3 is built from 12 residues. The V gene's germline CDR1 is SEHNR and CDR2 FQNEAQ (reference sequence). Trimming pared 2 bases from V and 6 bases from J, leaving 8 bases between.

The V gene is TRBV18, the J gene TRBJ2-3; perhaps TRBD2 as D (6 bases). The V end was cut by 3 bases, the J end by 2 bases, with 9 bases between. The CDR3 length is 14 residues. Germline V CDR1 and CDR2: KGHSH, LQKENI. The CDR3 DNA follows: TGTGCCAGCTCACCGTGGGGACTCACAGATACGCAGTATTTT. This encodes CASSPWGLTDTQYF.

The chain combines TRBV28 with TRBJ2-5; D is unresolved. Trimming took off 8 bases at V and 5 bases at J, with 15 bases between the two ends. The germline V gene encodes CDR1 MDHEN and CDR2 SYDVKM. The CDR3 totals 13 residues. CDR3 protein: CASCPGLRETQYF. The DNA for the CDR3 is TGTGCCAGCTGCCCCGGCCTACGGGAGACCCAGTACTTC.

V gene TRBV5-1 combines with J gene TRBJ1-1; D uncertain. The CDR3 contains 16 residues. V was pared by 1 base and J by 0 bases, with 13 bases between. From germline, CDR1 is SGHRS and CDR2 YFSETQ. CDR3 region: CASSLPAAGMNTEAFF. The CDR3 coding sequence is TGCGCCAGCAGCTTGCCGGCCGCGGGTATGAACACTGAAGCTTTCTTT.

V usage is TRBV7-6 and J usage is TRBJ2-7, with 7 bases lining up with TRBD1. V was pared by 2 bases and J by 0 bases, with 7 bases of the junction left unmatched. This CDR3 is built from 16 residues. Germline CDR1 and CDR2: SGHVS and FNYEAQ. CDR3 amino acids: CASSLSGTAYSYEQYF. CDR3 nucleotides: TGTGCCAGCAGCTTATCCGGGACAGCTTACTCCTACGAGCAGTACTTC.

The chain uses TRBV6-5 and TRBJ2-7, with 8 bases fitting TRBD1. CDR1 and CDR2 (germline): MNHEY, SVGAGI. The CDR3 runs to 14 residues. Trimming at V came to 6 bases and at J to 12 bases, leaving 16 bases not matched to a gene. The CDR3 protein is CASSSPSMEGQGYF. The CDR3, as DNA: TGTGCCAGCAGCTCCCCTTCCATGGAAGGACAGGGGTACTTC.

This chain connects TRBV5-6 to TRBJ1-3, with a tentative D call TRBD1 (5 bases). This CDR3 is 14 amino acids long. V was cut by 3 bases and J by 4 bases, with 11 bases left in between. In germline, CDR1 is SGHDT, CDR2 YYEEEE. In nucleotides, the CDR3 is TGTGCCAGCAGCTGGGACCGACTCGGAAACACCATATATTTT. Translating gives CASSWDRLGNTIYF.

The V call is TRBV28, the J call TRBJ2-2; tentative D call: TRBD2 (6 bases). The V end was cut by 7 bases, the J end by 7 bases, with 13 bases between. The CDR3 is 13 amino acids. Looked up from germline, CDR1 is MDHEN and CDR2 is SYDVKM. The CDR3 region has the DNA TGTGCCAGCACTTTGGAGGGGAGCGGGGAGCTGTTTTTT. Translating it yields CASTLEGSGELFF.

The chain is built from TRBV4-1 and TRBJ2-2, with D possibly called TRBD1 or TRBD2 (5 bases each). V lost 1 base to trimming and J lost 6 bases, with 15 bases between them. Germline values: CDR1 MGHRA, CDR2 YSYEKL. This CDR3 is built from 16 residues. CDR3 bases: TGCGCCAGCAGCCAAGCCGAATCGGGGCCGGCCGGGGAGCTGTTTTTT. It codes for CASSQAESGPAGELFF.

DNA for the CDR3: TGTGCCAGCAGCTTAGGTTTGGGAGGCGGGAGCGGGCAGTACTTC. The encoded protein is CASSLGLGGGSGQYF. The chain links TRBV11-2 to TRBJ2-7, with 7 bases fitting TRBD2. The length of the CDR3 is 15 residues. With 1 base clipped from V and 9 bases from J, the junction kept 12 bases outside the gene matches. CDR1 SGHAT and CDR2 FQNNGV come from the germline V gene. Using reference TRBV11-2 and TRBJ2-7 for the parts outside the CDR3, the full variable domain is EAGVAQSPRYKIIEKRQSVAFWCNPISGHATLYWYQQILGQGPKLLIQFQNNGVVDDSQLPKDRFSAERLKGVDSTLKIQPAKLEDSAVYLCASSLGLGGGSGQYFGPGTRLTVT.

The chain joins TRBV19 to TRBJ1-5; 9 nucleotides line up with TRBD1. Germline lookup yields CDR1 LNHDA and CDR2 SQIVND (reference sequence). Trimming removed 9 bases from V and 6 bases from J; junction bases left unmatched: 6. CDR3 length: 13 residues. CDR3 sequence (DNA): TGTGCCAGCCGTGGACAGGGGAGTCAGCCCCAGCATTTT. As protein: CASRGQGSQPQHF.